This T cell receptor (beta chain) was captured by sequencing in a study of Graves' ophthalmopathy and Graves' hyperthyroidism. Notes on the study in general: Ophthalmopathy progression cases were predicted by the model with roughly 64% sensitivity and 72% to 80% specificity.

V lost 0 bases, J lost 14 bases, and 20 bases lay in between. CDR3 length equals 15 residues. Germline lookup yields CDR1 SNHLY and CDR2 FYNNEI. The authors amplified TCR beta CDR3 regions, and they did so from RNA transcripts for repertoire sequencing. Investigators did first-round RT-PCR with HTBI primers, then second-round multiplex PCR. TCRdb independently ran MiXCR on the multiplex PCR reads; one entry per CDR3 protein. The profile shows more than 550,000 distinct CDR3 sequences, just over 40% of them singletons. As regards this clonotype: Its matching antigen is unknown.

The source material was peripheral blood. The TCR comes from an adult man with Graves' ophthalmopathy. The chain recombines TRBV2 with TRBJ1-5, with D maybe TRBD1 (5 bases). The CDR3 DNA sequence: TGTGCCAGCAGTGAAGCTTGGGGACCCAGGGCGTACGAGCATTTT. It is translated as CASSEAWGPRAYEHF.